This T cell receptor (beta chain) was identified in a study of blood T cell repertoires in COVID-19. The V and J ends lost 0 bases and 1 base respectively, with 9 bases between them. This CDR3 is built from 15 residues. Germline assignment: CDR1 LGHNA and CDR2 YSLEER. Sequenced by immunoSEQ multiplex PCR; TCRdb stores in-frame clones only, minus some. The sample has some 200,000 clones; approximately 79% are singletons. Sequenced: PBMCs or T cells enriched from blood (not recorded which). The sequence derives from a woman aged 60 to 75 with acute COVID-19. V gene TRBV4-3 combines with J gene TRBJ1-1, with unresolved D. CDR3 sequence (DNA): TGCGCCAGCAGCCAAGATCTCCGAGGGAACACTGAAGCTTTCTTT. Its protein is CASSQDLRGNTEAFF.